These T cell receptor beta chains were read from a single sample in a study of blood T cell repertoires in COVID-19. The protocol was immunoSEQ multiplex PCR, while the TCRdb copy is restricted to in-frame clones and leaves out a portion. The data contain nearly 300,000 clones, about 87% of them seen just once; the ten biggest clones take up about 7%. The material sequenced was peripheral blood. Source of these receptors: a woman in her twenties or thirties who had recovered from COVID-19. CDR3s include the opening cysteine and the closing phenylalanine or tryptophan. D genes are given only for firm matches. Size values are once, few and many counts, or a class for expanded clones, and some rows have none.

TGTGCCAGCAGTTTATGGGGAGGGGTAGAGGGTTACGAGCAGTACTTC | CASSLWGGVEGYEQYF | NA | TRBD2 | TRBJ2-7 | TRBV28
TGTGCCAGCAGCTTATGGGACAGCCGTAATGAAAAACTGTTTTTT | CASSLWDSRNEKLFF | NA | TRBD1 | TRBJ1-4 | TRBV7-9
TGTGCCAGCAGCGCCTTGCTCAGGGATTCACCCCTCCACTTT | CASSALLRDSPLHF | NA | NA | TRBJ1-6 | TRBV3-1/TRBV3-2
TGTGCCAGTAGTATAGTAAACAGGGGGAATGAGCAGTTCTTC | CASSIVNRGNEQFF | NA | TRBD1 | TRBJ2-1 | TRBV19
TGTGCCAGCACCGCTCCTGACTTACAAGAGACCCAGTACTTC | CASTAPDLQETQYF | NA | NA | TRBJ2-5 | TRBV2
TGCAGCGCCGTGAACCGGGACAGGGGGTTCTACGAGCAGTACTTC | CSAVNRDRGFYEQYF | NA | TRBD1 | TRBJ2-7 | TRBV29-1
TGTGCCAGCAGTCAGGACAGCTTTGAAAAACTGTTTTTT | CASSQDSFEKLFF | few | NA | TRBJ1-4 | TRBV6-2/TRBV6-3
TGTGCCAGCAGCGTAGGAACAGGGGGTAGATCACCCCTCCACTTT | CASSVGTGGRSPLHF | NA | TRBD1 | TRBJ1-6 | TRBV9
TGTGCCAGCAGCCCTCGGCAGGGGGATGAAAAACTGTTTTTT | CASSPRQGDEKLFF | NA | TRBD1 | TRBJ1-4 | TRBV7-9
TGTGCCAGCAGCAACAGGGACAGGACCTATGGCTACACCTTC | CASSNRDRTYGYTF | NA | TRBD1 | TRBJ1-2 | TRBV5-4
TGTGCCAGCAGCTTAGGACCTAGCCCTAACTATGGCTACACCTTC | CASSLGPSPNYGYTF | few | NA | TRBJ1-2 | TRBV7-2
TGTGCCAGCAGCTTTAATACCGGGGGACGCATTCAGTACTTC | CASSFNTGGRIQYF | NA | NA | TRBJ2-4 | TRBV5-6
TGTGCCAGTAGTCCAGCGACGTCAAGCTCCTATAATTCACCCCTCCACTTT | CASSPATSSSYNSPLHF | NA | NA | TRBJ1-6 | TRBV19
TGTGCCAGCTCACCAAATTACGGACAGGGGTTGAACACTGAAGCTTTCTTT | CASSPNYGQGLNTEAFF | NA | TRBD1 | TRBJ1-1 | TRBV18
TGTGCCAGCAGCCAACCGGCGGGGGGCGACAGAGAGACCCAGTACTTC | CASSQPAGGDRETQYF | NA | TRBD2 | TRBJ2-5 | TRBV3-1/TRBV3-2
TGTGCCAGTATGACGCCGGGGGACTATGGCTACACCTTC | CASMTPGDYGYTF | NA | NA | TRBJ1-2 | TRBV6-5
TGTGCCAGTAGTAACCCCGGACTAGCGGGGGGCCAAGAGACCCAGTACTTC | CASSNPGLAGGQETQYF | NA | TRBD2 | TRBJ2-5 | TRBV19
TGTGCCAGCAGCACACGGGAGTCGACCGGGGAGCTGTTTTTT | CASSTRESTGELFF | NA | NA | TRBJ2-2 | TRBV9
TGTGCCAGCAGCCAAACAGGGGCCACAGATACGCAGTATTTT | CASSQTGATDTQYF | NA | TRBD1 | TRBJ2-3 | TRBV3-1/TRBV3-2
TGTGCCAGTAGAAACGGACAGATCTCTGGAAACACCATATATTTT | CASRNGQISGNTIYF | NA | NA | TRBJ1-3 | TRBV19
TGCGCCAGCAGCTTGGCCTGGCTTGACAGAATTAGGGCTCAGCCCCAGCATTTT | CASSLAWLDRIRAQPQHF | NA | NA | TRBJ1-5 | TRBV5-1
TGCGCCAGCAGCAGCACTACAGGGGTGGCCACTGAAGCTTTCTTT | CASSSTTGVATEAFF | NA | TRBD1 | TRBJ1-1 | TRBV5-1
TGCGCCAGCAGCCAAGATAGTGGAACAGGACGATTTAATTCACCCCTCCACTTT | CASSQDSGTGRFNSPLHF | NA | NA | TRBJ1-6 | TRBV4-3
TGTGCCAGCAGCCCGGAAGCTTTCTTT | CASSPEAFF | once | NA | TRBJ1-1 | TRBV7-3
TGTGCCAGCAACTCGGACAGGGTTGGCACCATATATTTT | CASNSDRVGTIYF | NA | TRBD1 | TRBJ1-3 | TRBV6-5
TGTGCCAGCAGCGCGGGACAGGGCAATTCACCCCTCCACTTT | CASSAGQGNSPLHF | NA | TRBD1 | TRBJ1-6 | TRBV6-5
TGTGCCAGCATGCCAGGGGTGGTTGCGTACACTGAAGCTTTCTTT | CASMPGVVAYTEAFF | NA | NA | TRBJ1-1 | TRBV27
TGTGCCATATCACCGGGGTATTGGAATCAGCCCCAGCATTTT | CAISPGYWNQPQHF | NA | NA | TRBJ1-5 | TRBV10-3